Below, one TCR beta chain is given with its context. Its antigen target is currently unknown. Base qualities are missing; no much larger clone stands one base away. Taken from the germline V gene (reference sequence), the CDR1 and CDR2 loops are SGHKS and YYEKEE. The germline V end is reduced by 5 bases and the J end by 8 bases; junction bases left unmatched: 7. From the cysteine through the phenylalanine, the CDR3 covers 15 amino acids. Kept here is only the CDR3 DNA, which spans 45 bases and is read in frame from base 1. In total, roughly 710 healthy bone marrow donors made up the cohort. All cohort members were sampled while nominally healthy, although unrecorded immune exposures were likely present. The donor tested CMV seronegative, placing the donor among the 350 to 400 seronegative members of the cohort. A peripheral blood sample was provided by each donor, and peripheral blood mononuclear cells were used for TCR beta sequencing. Genomic DNA extraction from the blood cell samples was performed with the Qiagen DNeasy Blood Extraction Kit.

The entry originates in a study of cytomegalovirus exposure and HLA in healthy donors (dated by TCRdb to 2015 to 2018). Notes on the research overall: In an earlier analysis of under 750 of the donors, 276 Gb of sequence data and some 100 million unique TCR beta sequences from some 170 million T cells were reported. The number of typed donors differed by locus: about 620-640 for A, B, C, DRB1 and DQB1; 500 to 550 for DQA1; around 580 for DPA1; and around 450 for DPB1. Class I and class II HLA loci were covered by the typing at four-digit resolution. Because of strong linkage in the cohort, four or five DR-DQ haplotypes were treated as single units for association and clustering. A later genetic analysis took genome-wide SNP genotypes for about 55% of the roughly 700 donors and used that subset as a discovery cohort. Donor age, sex, ethnicity and CMV serostatus were compiled alongside the repertoire data. All discovery cohort repertoires had been generated on a single sequencing platform. The study used immunosequencing to profile the T cell repertoires of 670 or so subjects and linked those repertoires to cytomegalovirus serostatus. A later analysis re-analyzed previously published TCR beta repertoires from about 730 donors and added high-resolution HLA genotyping to study TCR occurrence patterns. In addition to the first cohort of around 670 subjects, a separate validation cohort of 120 different subjects was used. To predict cytomegalovirus infection status, the study brought together high-throughput TCR immunosequencing, statistical association of individual TCRs with disease status, and machine learning. The study was designed to test whether signatures of past pathogen exposure could be identified by cataloging public T cell receptors. The genetic ancestry cluster associated with self-reported Caucasian donors included 70% to 85% of the approximately 430 genotyped donors. About 300 gigabases of sequencing data and around 85 million unique TCR sequences made up an early release that covered some 640 HLA-typed donors. Across about 380 genotyped donors of the cohort, an average of approximately 200,000 unique TCR beta nucleotide sequences per donor were sequenced, and approximately 19% of those sequences were non-productive. To decide whether each TCR beta V gene segment behaved as functional or pseudogenic, an earlier analysis of 587 of the donors relied on high-throughput TCR beta sequencing. In the later analysis, no new phenotypic data were used to find candidate immune exposures; instead, reliance was placed on TCR beta sequences and their occurrence across donors. The study at large found these results: Cytomegalovirus status was reported to be diagnosed by the classifier with high specificity and sensitivity in both the original and validation cohorts. About 17 rarely observed V segments, including chromosome 9 orphons, were excluded from the earlier analysis of about 600 of the donors because counts were too low. A later genetic analysis reported fewer N-insertions in productive TCRs among donors in an Asian-associated ancestry cluster than the roughly 700-donor mean. A later genetic analysis associated a missense DCLRE1C variant with V-gene and J-gene trimming of TCR beta chains, and an independent cohort replicated the association. The presence/absence analyses assumed that sequencing depth was roughly uniform across donors, and that assumption may not be true. Some IMGT-functional V segments, including TRBV6-2 and TRBV6-3, could not be told apart with the 87-base-pair reads, so those segments were excluded. The authors suggested that the approach could potentially be extended to other disease states and immunological phenotypes. In a later analysis, HLA-associated TCR beta chains were found to be more clonally expanded and to have lower generation probabilities than equally common non-associated chains. Immune exposure information for the cohort was limited to CMV serostatus. Assigning TCR associations to individual alleles was difficult when HLA alleles, especially DR and DQ, strongly co-occurred. Because HLA typing was unavailable for some donors at each locus, only the typed subset was used in association tests. According to a later analysis, parvovirus B19, influenza, CMV and Epstein-Barr virus appeared linked to several top co-occurrence clusters. In a later analysis, 16,951 TCR beta sequences were associated with specific HLA alleles at a false discovery rate of 0.05. A further reported finding was that TCR beta sequences accurately predicted the HLA-A and HLA-B alleles for most subjects in the first cohort. Correlated functional status among segregating V segments might reflect linkage disequilibrium, but an unknown experimental factor could not be ruled out. According to a later analysis, most CMV-associated TCR beta chains appeared to be HLA-restricted, and the HLA associations seemed to be driven largely by CMV exposure. In this cohort, only TCR beta chains were sequenced, and detectable features were limited by the absence of alpha or paired-chain data. A group of highly shared sequence variants was considered likely to be a technical artifact of the sequencing pipeline. In a later analysis, the rate of TCR association differed among HLA loci, with DRB1 alleles having the most associated TCRs and HLA-C alleles having the fewest. A total of around 150 TCR beta chains were listed by the study as associated with cytomegalovirus. In an earlier analysis of approximately 590 of the donors, most TCR beta V segments appeared in productive rearrangements about 87% or about 30% of the time, broadly matching IMGT annotations. In vitro tests confirmed that a few of the cytomegalovirus-associated TCR beta chains recognize cytomegalovirus antigens. Across donors, most TCR sequences were observed very rarely, whereas some public TCRs were present in many individuals.

Preparation of the library involved the immunoSEQ multiplex PCR assay. A mixture of 60 forward primers for TCR Vbeta segments and 13 reverse primers for TCR Jbeta segments was used in the multiplex PCR. The CDR3 region of rearranged TCR beta genes was amplified from genomic DNA with a multiplex PCR assay. The Illumina HiSeq System was used to sequence the amplified TCR beta libraries as 87-base-pair reads. Concerning the study's data processing: In a later analysis, some 80 million unique TCR beta chains were counted across the approximately 620 repertoires, and about 10 million of these chains were shared by at least two donors. Raw reads were error-corrected and collapsed into unique sequences by a nearest-neighbor algorithm in which closely related sequences were merged to remove PCR and sequencing errors. To assign V, D and J gene segments, CDR3 sequences were aligned to IMGT reference sequences. For a sequence to be retained, a match of at least six nucleotides was required to both a V gene segment and a J gene segment. Rearrangements were called productive when the CDR3 lacked stop codons and stayed in frame with V and J; all others were non-productive. CDR3 was defined according to IMGT convention as the region running from the second conserved V-encoded cysteine to the conserved J-encoded phenylalanine. Sequences without an unambiguous match to a single V gene segment were excluded from the earlier analysis of over 500 of the donors. An earlier analysis of 500 to 700 of the donors classified V segments as functional when productive rearrangements were above 56.7% and as segregating when the standard deviation between donors was above 5%. To diagnose cytomegalovirus status from the catalog of TCR beta chain sequences, a statistical classification framework was built. In a later analysis, V and J genes were assigned by comparing TCR nucleotide sequences against IMGT/GENE-DB human TR gene sequences. In a later analysis, CDR3 sequences and most-parsimonious VDJ recombination scenarios were assigned using the TCRdist pipeline. In a later analysis, each TCR beta chain was defined by its CDR3 amino acid sequence together with its V-gene family, and reads without a unique V-gene family were excluded. A later analysis removed 500 to 600 highly shared, low-generation-probability nucleotide sequences to deal with suspected cross-contamination and a sequencing artifact. In a later analysis, a clonal expansion index for each public chain was calculated from normalized within-repertoire ranks of inferred template counts. In a later analysis, generation probabilities were computed with a VDJ recombination model fitted to out-of-frame rearrangements, and the resulting probabilities were checked against IGoR. In a later analysis, TCR-TCR, TCR-HLA and TCR-CMV co-occurrence was scored with hypergeometric tests, and a repertoire-size bias correction was applied to TCR pairs. False discovery rates were estimated in a later analysis by permuting HLA or CMV assignments 20 times. A later analysis grouped co-occurring TCRs with DBSCAN, adding TCRdist sequence similarity when clustering within HLA-allele-positive subsets. Repertoires with fewer than 30,000 or more than 120,000 public chains were left out of co-occurrence clustering, as were about 5 repertoires with anomalous nucleotide sharing. Drawn from immuneACCESS, this table holds only the in-frame rearrangements with V and J called that TCRdb kept. Clones are partly lost; checked studies trace under half to an unresolved V gene and leave the rest unexplained. V, J and clone size reflect that table, while D and trimming were determined from the DNA. The sample has some 200,000 clones on record, around 86% of them singletons. In total, the top ten clones hold roughly 0.8% of the sample.

Sequencing was done on a sample of PBMCs. The chain links TRBV5-5 with TRBJ2-1, and TRBD2 aligns with 13 junction nucleotides. The source of this sequence is a woman under 30 in good health and CMV-seronegative. The CDR3 is CASRTPTSGGDEQFF. The sequence in DNA is TGTGCCAGCAGGACGCCTACTAGCGGGGGGGATGAGCAGTTCTTC.